This TCR beta chain was found in a study of blood T cell repertoires in COVID-19. Only in-frame clones appear in the TCRdb table, and some are missing; sequencing was by immunoSEQ multiplex PCR. This sample yields tens of thousands of clones, of which around 86% are seen a single time; 11% belongs to the top ten. Sequencing input: peripheral blood. The receptor comes from a man aged 65-85 years with active or convalescent COVID-19.

CDR3 in DNA: TGTGCCAGCGGATATAGCGGGAGGACAGAGACCCAGTACTTC. Translating gives CASGYSGRTETQYF. The chain has TRBV3-1 (or the pseudogene TRBV3-2) and TRBJ2-5; 10 bases fit TRBD2. The V segment lost 8 bases and the J segment 4 bases; nucleotides outside the gene matches: 7. CDR1 is LGHDT, CDR2 YNNKEL, per germline (reference sequence). This CDR3 has 14 residues.